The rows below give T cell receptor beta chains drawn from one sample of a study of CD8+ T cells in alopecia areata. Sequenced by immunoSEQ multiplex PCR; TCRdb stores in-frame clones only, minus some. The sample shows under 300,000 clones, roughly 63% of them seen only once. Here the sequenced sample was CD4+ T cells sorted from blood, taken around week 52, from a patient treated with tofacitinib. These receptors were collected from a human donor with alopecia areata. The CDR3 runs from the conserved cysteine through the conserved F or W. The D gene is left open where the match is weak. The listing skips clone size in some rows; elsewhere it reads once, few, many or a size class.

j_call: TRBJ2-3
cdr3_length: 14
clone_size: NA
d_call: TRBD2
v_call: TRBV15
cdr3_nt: TGTGCCACCAGTAGCGGGGGAACGGCAGATACGCAGTATTTT
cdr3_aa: CATSSGGTADTQYF

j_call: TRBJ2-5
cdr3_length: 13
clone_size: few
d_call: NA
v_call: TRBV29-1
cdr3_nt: TGCAGCGTTTTGTCCGTGTACCAAGAGACCCAGTACTTC
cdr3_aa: CSVLSVYQETQYF

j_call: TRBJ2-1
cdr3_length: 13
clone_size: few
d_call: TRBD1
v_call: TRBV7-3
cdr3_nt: TGTGCCAGCAGCTTCGGTCAGGGGGATGAGCAGTTCTTC
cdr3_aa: CASSFGQGDEQFF

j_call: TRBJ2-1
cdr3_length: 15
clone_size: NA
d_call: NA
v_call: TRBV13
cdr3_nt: TGTGCCAGCAGCGGACGGAGAAGGACGTGGAATGAGCAGTTCTTC
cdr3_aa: CASSGRRRTWNEQFF

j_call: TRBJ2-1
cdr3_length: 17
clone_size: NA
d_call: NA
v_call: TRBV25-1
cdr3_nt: TGTGCCAGCAGTGAATCGGGCGGGCACGGCTCCTACAATGAGCAGTTCTTC
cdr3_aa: CASSESGGHGSYNEQFF

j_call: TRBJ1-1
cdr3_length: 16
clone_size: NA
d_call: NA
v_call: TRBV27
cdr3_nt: TGTGCCAGCAGTCCCTTAGGGGGGCGCGTTAGCACTGAAGCTTTCTTT
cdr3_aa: CASSPLGGRVSTEAFF

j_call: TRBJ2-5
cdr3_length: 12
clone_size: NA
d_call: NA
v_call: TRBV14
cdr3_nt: TGTGCCAGCAGCCACCAACCGGGACGTTTGTACTTC
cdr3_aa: CASSHQPGRLYF

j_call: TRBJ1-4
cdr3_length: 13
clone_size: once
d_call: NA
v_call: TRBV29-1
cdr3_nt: TGCAGCGTTCCTAGTACAGGGACCCAAAAACTGTTTTTT
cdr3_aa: CSVPSTGTQKLFF

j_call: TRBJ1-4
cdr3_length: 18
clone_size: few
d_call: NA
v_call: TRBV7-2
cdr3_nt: TGTGCCAGCAGTCTACGCGGGAGAGAAGTCCCAACTAATGAAAAACTGTTTTTT
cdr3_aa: CASSLRGREVPTNEKLFF

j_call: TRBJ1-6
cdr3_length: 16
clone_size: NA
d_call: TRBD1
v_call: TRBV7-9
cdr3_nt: TGTGCCAGCAGCTTAGGTTTCCGACAGGGAAATTCACCCCTCCACTTT
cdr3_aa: CASSLGFRQGNSPLHF

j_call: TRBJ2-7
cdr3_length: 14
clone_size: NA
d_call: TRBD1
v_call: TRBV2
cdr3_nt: TGTGCCAGCAGTCACCGGACAGGGACCTCCGAGCAGTACTTC
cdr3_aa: CASSHRTGTSEQYF

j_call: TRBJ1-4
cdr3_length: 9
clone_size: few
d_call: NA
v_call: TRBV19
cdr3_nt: TGTGCCAGTGGGAGGACTTTGGTTTTT
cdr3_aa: CASGRTLVF

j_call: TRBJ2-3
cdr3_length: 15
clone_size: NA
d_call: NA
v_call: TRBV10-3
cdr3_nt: TGTGCCATCAGTGATGTAGATGGGGGCACAGATACGCAGTATTTT
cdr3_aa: CAISDVDGGTDTQYF

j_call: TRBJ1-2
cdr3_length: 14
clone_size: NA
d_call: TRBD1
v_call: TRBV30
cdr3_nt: TGTGCCTCACTCACGGACAGGGTGGCGGATGGCTACACCTTC
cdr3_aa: CASLTDRVADGYTF

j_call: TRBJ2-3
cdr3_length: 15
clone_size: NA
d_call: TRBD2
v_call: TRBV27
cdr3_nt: TGTGCCAGCAGTTTTCTGGGACTAGCGGGGGGCAGGCCGTATTTT
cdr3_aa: CASSFLGLAGGRPYF

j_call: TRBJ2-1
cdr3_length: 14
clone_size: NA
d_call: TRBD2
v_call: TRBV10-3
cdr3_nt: TGTGCCATCAGAGGGACTAGCTCCTACAATGAGCAGTTCTTC
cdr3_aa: CAIRGTSSYNEQFF

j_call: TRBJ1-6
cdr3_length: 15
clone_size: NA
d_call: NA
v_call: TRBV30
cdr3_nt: TGTGCCTGGAGGCCGTGGGCGGCACTCAATTCACCCCTCCACTTT
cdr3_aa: CAWRPWAALNSPLHF

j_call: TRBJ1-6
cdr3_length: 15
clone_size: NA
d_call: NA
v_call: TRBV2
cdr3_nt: TGTGCCAGCAGTGACCGAGGAGCAGGAGGATCACCCCTCCACTTT
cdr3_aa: CASSDRGAGGSPLHF

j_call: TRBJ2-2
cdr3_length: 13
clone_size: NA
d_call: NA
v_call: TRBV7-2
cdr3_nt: TGTGCCAGCAGCTTAGGCCCCACCGGGGAGCTGTTTTTT
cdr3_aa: CASSLGPTGELFF

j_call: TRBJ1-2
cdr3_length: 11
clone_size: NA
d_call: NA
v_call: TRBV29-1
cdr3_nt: TGCAGCGTTGACTTTTCCTATGGCTACACCTTC
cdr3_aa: CSVDFSYGYTF

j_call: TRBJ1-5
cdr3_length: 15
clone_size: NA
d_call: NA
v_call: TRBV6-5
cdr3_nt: TGTGCCAGCAGTTACTCGTCTGGTTGGGATCAGCCCCAGCATTTT
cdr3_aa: CASSYSSGWDQPQHF

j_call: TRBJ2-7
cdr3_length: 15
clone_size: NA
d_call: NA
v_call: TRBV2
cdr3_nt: TGTGCCAGCAGTGACTGGGGGTTCAGCTCCTACGAGCAGTACTTC
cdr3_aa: CASSDWGFSSYEQYF